The rows below give T cell receptor beta chains drawn from one sample of a study of blood T cell repertoires in COVID-19. Generated by immunoSEQ multiplex PCR, the TCRdb table keeps only in-frame clones and is missing some. The sample shows roughly 200,000 clones, around 87% of them seen only once. The specimen sequenced was PBMCs or T cells enriched from blood (not recorded which). Source of these receptors: a man aged 30 to 45 in a cohort exposed to, infected with or recovered from COVID-19 (not recorded which). Both conserved end residues are part of each CDR3. The D gene is left open where the match is weak. Clone size is stated in some rows and not others, as once, few, many or a class when expanded.

D gene,clone size,J gene,V gene,CDR3 DNA,CDR3 protein
NA,NA,TRBJ1-2,TRBV4-1,TGCGCCAGCAGCCAAGCGCCTACTAACTATGGCTACACCTTC,CASSQAPTNYGYTF
TRBD2,NA,TRBJ2-3,TRBV28,TGTGCCAGCAGTGTAGCGGGAGTTCCCACAGATACGCAGTATTTT,CASSVAGVPTDTQYF
NA,NA,TRBJ1-1,TRBV5-1,TGCGCCAGCGGGGGGGGCGAGGGACACCGGAACACTGAAGCTTTCTTT,CASGGGEGHRNTEAFF
TRBD2,NA,TRBJ2-2,TRBV24-1,TGTGCCACCAGTGACCTCCAGCGGGAGGCCGGGGAGCTGTTTTTT,CATSDLQREAGELFF
TRBD1,NA,TRBJ1-4,TRBV5-1,TGCGCCAGCAGCTGGGGACAGGGCGAACTGTTTTTT,CASSWGQGELFF
NA,NA,TRBJ2-6,TRBV28,TGTGCCAGCAGTCCGACAGGATTATCTGGCTCTGGGGCCAACGTCCTGACTTTC,CASSPTGLSGSGANVLTF
NA,NA,TRBJ2-7,TRBV6-5,TGTGCCAGCAGTTTACCGGGGTTCTACGAGCAGTACTTC,CASSLPGFYEQYF
TRBD1,once,TRBJ2-7,TRBV5-6,TGTGCCAGCAGCAATACCCTAGACAGGGCGTCCTACGAGCAGTACTTC,CASSNTLDRASYEQYF
NA,NA,TRBJ1-2,TRBV2,TGTGCCAGCAGTGAGGGGGGGATTGGCTATGGCTACACCTTC,CASSEGGIGYGYTF
NA,NA,TRBJ2-7,TRBV10-1,TGCGCCAGCAGTGGGGGACATTACGAGCAGTACTTC,CASSGGHYEQYF
NA,NA,TRBJ2-1,TRBV7-9,TGTGCCAGCAGTCGATTAGCGGTAGTAAAAGGGAATGAGCATTTCTTC,CASSRLAVVKGNEHFF
NA,NA,TRBJ2-3,TRBV6-1,TGTGCCAGCAGTGAAGGTACTAGCCTTAGCACAGATACGCAGTATTTT,CASSEGTSLSTDTQYF
TRBD1,NA,TRBJ1-5,TRBV7-2,TGTGCCAGCAGCTTTGCCGGACAGGGGGTCAGTCAGCCCCAGCATTTT,CASSFAGQGVSQPQHF
TRBD1,NA,TRBJ2-7,TRBV15,TGTGCCACCAGCAACAGGGGTTACGAGCAGTACTTC,CATSNRGYEQYF
NA,NA,TRBJ1-3,TRBV6-5,TGTGCCAGCAGTTACTACCCGGGGGGTCGCGACACCATATATTTT,CASSYYPGGRDTIYF
TRBD1,NA,TRBJ2-2,TRBV7-9,TGTGCCAGCAGCTCGACAGGGCTCTACACCGGGGAGCTGTTTTTT,CASSSTGLYTGELFF
TRBD2,NA,TRBJ2-5,TRBV4-3,TGCGCCAGCAGCCAGGATCAAAGGGCGGGAGAGGGAATGGAGACCCAGTACTTC,CASSQDQRAGEGMETQYF
NA,NA,TRBJ2-1,TRBV28,TGTGCCAGCAGTTTTCCGTTTCGGGGGAATGAGCAGTTCTTC,CASSFPFRGNEQFF
NA,NA,TRBJ2-1,TRBV6-6,TGTGCCAGCAGCACGACCAGGGTAATTGAGCAGTTCTTC,CASSTTRVIEQFF
NA,NA,TRBJ2-7,TRBV7-2,TGTGCCAGCAGCTTAAGAGGGTTTGCGGGATCCTCCTACGAGCAGTACTTC,CASSLRGFAGSSYEQYF
NA,NA,TRBJ1-6,TRBV9,TGTGCCAGCAGCGTAGGTAACTCCTATAATTCACCCCTCCACTTT,CASSVGNSYNSPLHF
TRBD1,NA,TRBJ2-7,TRBV5-1,TGCGCCAGCAGGCCCACAGGGGGCTACGAGCAGTACTTC,CASRPTGGYEQYF
TRBD2,NA,TRBJ2-7,TRBV5-6,TGTGCCAGCAGCTTGGGCGGGGGGGGCTACGAGCAGTACTTC,CASSLGGGGYEQYF
NA,once,TRBJ1-5,TRBV20-1,TGCAGTGCGAACAGTCAGCCCCAGCATTTT,CSANSQPQHF
NA,NA,TRBJ2-5,TRBV6-5,TGTGCCAGCATTAGCTCGGGAGCGGGAGAGACCCAGTACTTC,CASISSGAGETQYF
TRBD2,NA,TRBJ2-3,TRBV6-5,TGTGCCAGCAGTTACAAGGGACTAGATAGAGATACGCAGTATTTT,CASSYKGLDRDTQYF
TRBD2,NA,TRBJ2-1,TRBV5-6,TGTGCCAGCAGAAGTCCCGGGACTAGCGGGTATTACAATGAGCAGTTCTTC,CASRSPGTSGYYNEQFF
TRBD1,NA,TRBJ2-5,TRBV5-5,TGTGCCAGCAGCTATGGACAGGCGCATATAGTTTATTTAGAGACCCAGTACTTC,CASSYGQAHIVYLETQYF
NA,NA,TRBJ2-7,TRBV14,TGTGCCAGCAGCCGCAAAAGGGAGGGGAGGGGGTCCGAGCAGTACTTC,CASSRKREGRGSEQYF
NA,NA,TRBJ2-7,TRBV7-2,TGTGCCAGCAGCTTCCCCGGGACAAAACACGAGCAGTACTTC,CASSFPGTKHEQYF
NA,NA,TRBJ2-7,TRBV6-5,TGTGCCAGCAGGGGGGGTACCGGCTCCTACGAGCAGTACTTC,CASRGGTGSYEQYF
NA,NA,TRBJ1-1,TRBV28,TGTGCCAGCAGTCCAATGGACAAAGGGTGGACTGAAGCTTTCTTT,CASSPMDKGWTEAFF
NA,many,TRBJ2-7,TRBV27,TGTGCCAGCATAGGGGCTTGGGGCGAGCAGTACTTC,CASIGAWGEQYF
NA,NA,TRBJ1-2,TRBV19,TGTGCCAGTAGTCTCCAAACAACCCTGGATGGCTACACCTTC,CASSLQTTLDGYTF
TRBD1,NA,TRBJ1-1,TRBV5-4,TGTGCCAGCAGGGGGACAGGGCCAGGAGGGAACACTGAAGCTTTCTTT,CASRGTGPGGNTEAFF
NA,NA,TRBJ1-5,TRBV2,TGTGCCAGCAGTGAAGGGACCCCAGCGGATCAGCCCCAGCATTTT,CASSEGTPADQPQHF
NA,NA,TRBJ1-1,TRBV27,TGTGCCAGGCGTGCCGCGGGTATGAACACTGAAGCTTTCTTT,CARRAAGMNTEAFF
TRBD1,NA,TRBJ1-6,TRBV7-9,TGTGCCAGCAGCCTTGGACAGGGCTTTTATAATTCACCCCTCCACTTT,CASSLGQGFYNSPLHF
TRBD1,few,TRBJ1-4,TRBV6-7,TGTGCCAGCAGTTACTCTGACAGGGGAGAAGAAAAACTGTTTTTT,CASSYSDRGEEKLFF
NA,NA,TRBJ2-2,TRBV7-9,TGTGCCAGCAGCTTCAAGCCGAACACCGGGGAGCTGTTTTTT,CASSFKPNTGELFF
NA,NA,TRBJ1-1,TRBV27,TGTGCCAGCAGTACTATAAAACAGGGCTGGAACACTGAAGCTTTCTTT,CASSTIKQGWNTEAFF
TRBD1,NA,TRBJ1-4,TRBV2,TGTGCCAGCAGTGTTATGTCGGGACAGGGATCAGAAAAACTGTTTTTT,CASSVMSGQGSEKLFF
NA,NA,TRBJ1-5,TRBV6-5,TGTGCCAGCAGCCCCAACAGGGCTCAGCCCCAGCATTTT,CASSPNRAQPQHF
NA,NA,TRBJ1-1,TRBV5-1,TGCGCCAGCAGCTTCGTTCAGGGCAAGAACACTGAAGCTTTCTTT,CASSFVQGKNTEAFF
NA,NA,TRBJ1-2,TRBV5-1,TGCGCCAGCAGCTTGGTTGCAGTTTCCTATGGCTACACCTTC,CASSLVAVSYGYTF
TRBD2,NA,TRBJ2-4,TRBV6-2/TRBV6-3,TGTGCCAGCAGTTACATTCTAGCGGGGGCCGGGGACATTCAGTACTTC,CASSYILAGAGDIQYF
NA,NA,TRBJ1-1,TRBV11-2,TGTGCCAGCAGCCCGTCATGGGCGTCCACTGAAGCTTTCTTT,CASSPSWASTEAFF
NA,NA,TRBJ2-2,TRBV10-3,TGTGCCATCAGGGCCCGGAACACCGGGGAGCTGTTTTTT,CAIRARNTGELFF
TRBD2,few,TRBJ2-1,TRBV4-2,TGTGCCAGCAGCCAAAAAGCACTAGCGGGAGATGGGAATGAGCAGTTCTTC,CASSQKALAGDGNEQFF
TRBD1,NA,TRBJ1-6,TRBV7-6,TGTGCCAGCAGCTCTGTGACAGGGCCCGGTCTTTTACCCCTCCACTTT,CASSSVTGPGLLPLHF
NA,NA,TRBJ1-3,TRBV13,TGTGCCAGCAGCGACCGTGGGAGGGGGAACGGAAACACCATATATTTT,CASSDRGRGNGNTIYF
NA,NA,TRBJ2-3,TRBV5-4,TGTGCCAGCAGCTTGTCCGGGGTCACAGATACGCAGTATTTT,CASSLSGVTDTQYF
NA,NA,TRBJ1-1,TRBV4-1,TGCGCCAGCAGCCAAGTAGTTGGGCAGCAGAACACTGAAGCTTTCTTT,CASSQVVGQQNTEAFF
NA,NA,TRBJ1-1,TRBV4-1,TGCGCCAGCAGCCAATTGGGCAGGTCTTCTGCTTTCTTT,CASSQLGRSSAFF